This record concerns one T cell receptor (beta chain) sequence. This sample was included in a study of CD8 T cells in Susac syndrome. RNA, at roughly 0.45 to 1 ug, was reverse transcribed with random hexamers. Multiplex PCR with immunoSEQ amplified the TCR beta CDR3 across 54 Vbeta and 13 Jbeta. In TCRdb, the immunoSEQ multiplex PCR reads were re-called with MiXCR into one record per CDR3 protein. The sample yields 150,000 or so distinct CDR3 sequences, approximately 93% seen once. V was cut by 7 bases and J by 7 bases, with 17 bases left in between. There are 14 residues in the CDR3. Germline values: CDR1 MNHNY, CDR2 SVGAGI (reference sequence).

Sequenced: CD8+ T cells from PBMCs. This chain joins TRBV6-6 and TRBJ1-5, with D perhaps TRBD1 (5 bases). The receptor was derived from a human donor with multiple sclerosis. The DNA for the CDR3 is TGTGCCAGCACCTTGGGGGGAAGGGGACAGCCCCAGCATTTT. Amino acid sequence: CASTLGGRGQPQHF.